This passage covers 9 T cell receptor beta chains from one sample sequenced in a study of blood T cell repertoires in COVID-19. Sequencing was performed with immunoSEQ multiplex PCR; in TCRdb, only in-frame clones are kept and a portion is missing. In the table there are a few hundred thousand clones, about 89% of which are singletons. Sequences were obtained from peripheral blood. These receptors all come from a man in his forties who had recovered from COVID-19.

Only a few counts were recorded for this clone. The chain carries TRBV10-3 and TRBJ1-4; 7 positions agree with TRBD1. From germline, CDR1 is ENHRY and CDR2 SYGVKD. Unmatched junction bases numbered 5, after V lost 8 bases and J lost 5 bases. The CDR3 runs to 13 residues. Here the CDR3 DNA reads TGTGCCATCGGACAGGTGCAAAATGAAAAACTGTTTTTT. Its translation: CAIGQVQNEKLFF.

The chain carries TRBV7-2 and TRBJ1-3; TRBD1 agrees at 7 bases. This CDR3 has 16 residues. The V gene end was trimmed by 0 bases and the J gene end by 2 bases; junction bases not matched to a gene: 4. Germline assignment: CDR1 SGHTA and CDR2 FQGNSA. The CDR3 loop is CASSLARTGAGNTIYF. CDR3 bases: TGTGCCAGCAGCTTAGCCAGAACAGGGGCTGGAAACACCATATATTTT.

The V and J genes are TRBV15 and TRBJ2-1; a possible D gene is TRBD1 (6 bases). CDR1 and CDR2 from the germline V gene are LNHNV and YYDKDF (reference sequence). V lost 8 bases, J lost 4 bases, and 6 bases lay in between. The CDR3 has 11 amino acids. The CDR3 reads CATQGYNEQFF. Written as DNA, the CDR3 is TGTGCCACCCAGGGGTACAATGAGCAGTTCTTC.

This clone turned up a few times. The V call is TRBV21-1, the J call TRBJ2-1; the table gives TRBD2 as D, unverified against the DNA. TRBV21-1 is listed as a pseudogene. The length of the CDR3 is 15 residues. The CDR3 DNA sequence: TGTGCCAGCGGGCGGACTATCACAATGGTAACAGAGCAGTTCTTC. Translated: CASGRTITMVTEQFF.

CDR3 region: CSVTGSSYNEQFF. CDR3 DNA sequence: TGCAGCGTTACAGGGAGCTCCTACAATGAGCAGTTCTTC. This chain connects TRBV29-1 to TRBJ2-1; a weak D match, TRBD1 (6 bases). The CDR3 extends over 13 amino acids. V lost 5 bases and J 0 bases, leaving 8 bases between the germline ends. Germline V gives CDR1 SQVTM, CDR2 ANQGSEA.

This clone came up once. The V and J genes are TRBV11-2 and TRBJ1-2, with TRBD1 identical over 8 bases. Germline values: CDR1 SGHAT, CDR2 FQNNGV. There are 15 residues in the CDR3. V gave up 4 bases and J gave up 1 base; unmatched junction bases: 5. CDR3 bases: TGTGCCAGCAGCTCGCGGACAGGGATTAACTATGGCTACACCTTC. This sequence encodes CASSSRTGINYGYTF.

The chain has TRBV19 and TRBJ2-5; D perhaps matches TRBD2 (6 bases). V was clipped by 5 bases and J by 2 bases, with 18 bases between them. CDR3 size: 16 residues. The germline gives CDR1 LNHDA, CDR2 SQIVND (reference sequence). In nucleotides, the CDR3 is TGTGCCAGTAGTTTCGGAGGGGCGCCAACACAAGAGACCCAGTACTTC. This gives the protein CASSFGGAPTQETQYF.

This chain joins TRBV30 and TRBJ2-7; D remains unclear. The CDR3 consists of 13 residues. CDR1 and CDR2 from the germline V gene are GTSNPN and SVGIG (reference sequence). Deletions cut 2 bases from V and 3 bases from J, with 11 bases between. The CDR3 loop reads CAWSKRVYYEQYF. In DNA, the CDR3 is TGTGCCTGGAGTAAACGGGTCTACTACGAGCAGTACTTC.

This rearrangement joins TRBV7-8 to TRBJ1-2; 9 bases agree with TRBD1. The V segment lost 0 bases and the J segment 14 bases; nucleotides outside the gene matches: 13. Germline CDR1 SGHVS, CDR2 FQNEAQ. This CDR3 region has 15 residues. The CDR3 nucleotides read TGTGCCAGCAGCTTAGCCTTGTACAGGGGGCGGCGGTATACCTTC. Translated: CASSLALYRGRRYTF.